In its sample, the clone carrying this T cell receptor beta chain was seen a few times. The V gene lost 3 bases and the J gene lost 7 bases, with 12 bases spanning the gap. The CDR3 consists of 14 residues. TCRdb reprocessed the 5' RACE reads via MiXCR and lists one record per CDR3 protein. This sample has about 260,000 distinct CDR3 sequences, with around 8% found just once. The data belong to a study of T-cell memory formation after mild COVID-19. Turning to the study itself: Largely, TCR clusters stayed within a single donor.

Sequenced input: PBMCs or a T cell subset sorted from them (not recorded which). The V and J genes are TRBV12-3 or TRBV12-4 and TRBJ1-4, with D uncertain. This TCR derives from a man younger than 30 who had mild COVID-19 (a few samples of this study predate the infection). Cell type and time point are not known. The CDR3: CASSFAARFEKLFF. The DNA of the CDR3 is TGTGCCAGCAGTTTTGCCGCCCGGTTTGAAAAACTGTTTTTT.